This T cell receptor beta chain was found in a study of blood T cell repertoires in COVID-19. Study-wide background: Whether acute or convalescent, the COVID-19 samples came from the United States, Italy and Spain. The cDNA or gDNA used as material had been derived from T cells, B-cell-depleted T cells, or PBMCs.

CDR3 length equals 14 residues. CDR1 and CDR2 from the germline V gene are SGHNT and YYREEE (reference sequence). J gave up 4 bases and V 4 bases, and 6 bases lay outside the gene matches. Living in under 30 US areas, the participants were between roughly 18 and 90 years of age. Clinical history as reported by participants underpinned cohort assignment. Clones were read by immunoSEQ multiplex PCR, and TCRdb kept only the in-frame ones, dropping some. The sample carries 200,000 to 300,000 clones, 85% to 90% recorded once. This TCR was recovered from a woman aged 25-40 years with acute COVID-19. The chain recombines TRBV5-4 with TRBJ1-1; TRBD1 matches at 8 bases. The specimen sequenced was PBMCs or T cells enriched from blood (not recorded which). The CDR3 region is CASSLGQGGTEAFF. In nucleotides, the CDR3 is TGTGCCAGCAGCCTCGGACAGGGTGGCACTGAAGCTTTCTTT. Variable domain in full (rest from reference TRBV5-4 and TRBJ1-1): ETGVTQSPTHLIKTRGQQVTLRCSSQSGHNTVSWYQQALGQGPQFIFQYYREEENGRGNFPPRFSGLQFPNYSSELNVNALELDDSALYLCASSLGQGGTEAFFGQGTRLTVV.